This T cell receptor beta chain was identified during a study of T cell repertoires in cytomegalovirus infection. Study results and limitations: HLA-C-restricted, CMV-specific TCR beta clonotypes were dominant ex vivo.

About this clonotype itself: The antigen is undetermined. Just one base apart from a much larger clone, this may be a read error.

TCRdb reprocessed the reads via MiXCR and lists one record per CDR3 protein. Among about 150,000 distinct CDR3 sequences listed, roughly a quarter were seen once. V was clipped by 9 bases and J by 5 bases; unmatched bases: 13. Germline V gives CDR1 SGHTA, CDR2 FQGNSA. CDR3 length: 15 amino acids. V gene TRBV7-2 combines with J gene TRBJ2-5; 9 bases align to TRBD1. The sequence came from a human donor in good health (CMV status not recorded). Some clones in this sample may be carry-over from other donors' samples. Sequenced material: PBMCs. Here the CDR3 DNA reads TGTGCCAGAAGCCATGGGGACAGGGTGGTTGAGACCCAGTACTTC. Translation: CARSHGDRVVETQYF.